This TCR beta chain was retrieved from a study of cytomegalovirus exposure and HLA in healthy donors. This clone was seen once. The V end lost 0 bases, the J end lost 2 bases, and 6 bases lay between the germline ends. Per the germline V gene, CDR1 is SGHNT and CDR2 is YYREEE (reference sequence). The CDR3 totals 14 residues. PCR employed 60 Vbeta and 13 Jbeta primers. Produced via immunoSEQ multiplex PCR; TCRdb's table is partial and in-frame only. Among roughly 150,000 clones, roughly 80% were seen once, and the ten largest hold approximately 5.5%. The sequenced sample was PBMCs. This chain uses TRBV5-4 with TRBJ1-5; tentatively, D is TRBD1 (6 bases). The receptor comes from a man under 40 in good health and CMV-seropositive. CDR3 nucleotide sequence: TGTGCCAGCAGCTTGGCAGGGGGCAATCAGCCCCAGCATTTT. Translated: CASSLAGGNQPQHF.